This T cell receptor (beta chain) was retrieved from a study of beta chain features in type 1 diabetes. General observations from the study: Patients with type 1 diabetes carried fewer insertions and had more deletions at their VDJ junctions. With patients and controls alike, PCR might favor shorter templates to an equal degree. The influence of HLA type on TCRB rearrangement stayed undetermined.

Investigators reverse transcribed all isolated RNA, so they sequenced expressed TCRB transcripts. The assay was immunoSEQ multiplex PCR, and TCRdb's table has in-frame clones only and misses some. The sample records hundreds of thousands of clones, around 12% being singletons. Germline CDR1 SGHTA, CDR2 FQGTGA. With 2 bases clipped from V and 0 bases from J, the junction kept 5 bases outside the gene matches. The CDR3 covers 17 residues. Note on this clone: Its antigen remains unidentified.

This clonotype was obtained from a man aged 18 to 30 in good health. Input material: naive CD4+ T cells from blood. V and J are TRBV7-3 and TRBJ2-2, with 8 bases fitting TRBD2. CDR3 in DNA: TGTGCCAGCAGCTTAGTCGGACTAGCTGCGAACACCGGGGAGCTGTTTTTT. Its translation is CASSLVGLAANTGELFF.